This paragraph reports one TCR beta chain. Trimming at V came to 4 bases and at J to 4 bases, leaving 3 bases not matched to a gene. This CDR3 region has 13 residues. Germline CDR1 reads SNHLY; CDR2 reads FYNNEI. The data were produced by immunoSEQ multiplex PCR, yet TCRdb's version contains in-frame clones alone and is incomplete. The sample includes 300,000 to 400,000 clones, around 90% of them seen just once. This record comes from a study of blood T cell repertoires in COVID-19. This receptor was taken from a woman younger than 35 who had recovered from COVID-19. Sequences were obtained from peripheral blood. This chain joins TRBV2 and TRBJ1-1; the match to TRBD1 covers 7 bases. CDR3 in DNA: TGTGCCAGCAGTGGACAGGGAAGCACTGAAGCTTTCTTT. Residues: CASSGQGSTEAFF. The full variable domain, its missing parts supplied by reference TRBV2 and TRBJ1-1, is EPEVTQTPSHQVTQMGQEVILRCVPISNHLYFYWYRQILGQKVEFLVSFYNNEISEKSEIFDDQFSVERPDGSNFTLKIRSTKLEDSAMYFCASSGQGSTEAFFGQGTRLTVV.